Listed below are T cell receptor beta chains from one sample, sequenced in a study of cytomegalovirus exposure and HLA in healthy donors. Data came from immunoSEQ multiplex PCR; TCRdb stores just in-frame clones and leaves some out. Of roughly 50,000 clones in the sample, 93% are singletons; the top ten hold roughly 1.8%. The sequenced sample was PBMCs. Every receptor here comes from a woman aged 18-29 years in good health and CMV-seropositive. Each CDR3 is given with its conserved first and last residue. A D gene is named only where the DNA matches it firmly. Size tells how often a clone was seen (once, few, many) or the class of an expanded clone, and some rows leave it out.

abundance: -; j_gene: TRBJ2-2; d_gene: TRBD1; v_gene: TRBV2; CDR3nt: TGTGCCAGCAGTGAGACAGGGACGAACACCGGGGAGCTGTTTTTT; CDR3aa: CASSETGTNTGELFF
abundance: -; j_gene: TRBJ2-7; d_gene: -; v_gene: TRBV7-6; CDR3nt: TGTGCCAGCAGCTTCCAGGGGAACTCCTACGAGCAGTACTTC; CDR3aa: CASSFQGNSYEQYF
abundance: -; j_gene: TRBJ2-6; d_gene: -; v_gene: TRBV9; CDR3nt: TGTGCCAGCAGCGCCACAGGGAGCTCTGGGGCCAACGTCCTGACTTTC; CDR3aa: CASSATGSSGANVLTF
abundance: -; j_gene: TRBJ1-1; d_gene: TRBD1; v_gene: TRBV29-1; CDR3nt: TGCAGCGGGGGACAGGGGTTTGTGAACACTGAAGCTTTCTTT; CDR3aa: CSGGQGFVNTEAFF
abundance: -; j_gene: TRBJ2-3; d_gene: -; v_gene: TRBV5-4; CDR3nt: TGTGCCAGCAGCCCCGGCCCGTTCGGGGGGCAACAAGATACGCAGTATTTT; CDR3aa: CASSPGPFGGQQDTQYF
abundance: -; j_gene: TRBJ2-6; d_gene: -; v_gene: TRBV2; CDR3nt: TGTGCCAGCAGTGAATGGGCGGACAGCTCTGGGGCCAACGTCCTGACTTTC; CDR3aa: CASSEWADSSGANVLTF
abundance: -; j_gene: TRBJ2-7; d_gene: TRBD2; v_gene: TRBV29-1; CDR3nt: TGCAGCGCCCGCCAGCGGGAGCCCTACGAGCAGTACTTC; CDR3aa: CSARQREPYEQYF
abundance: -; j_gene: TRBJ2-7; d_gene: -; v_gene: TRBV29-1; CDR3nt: TGCAGCGTTGACCCTACAGGGACCTACGAGCAGTACTTC; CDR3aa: CSVDPTGTYEQYF
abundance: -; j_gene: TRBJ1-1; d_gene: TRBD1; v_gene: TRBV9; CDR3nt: TGTGCCAGCAGCTCCAGGGGGGCAGGGACTGAAGCTTTCTTT; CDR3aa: CASSSRGAGTEAFF
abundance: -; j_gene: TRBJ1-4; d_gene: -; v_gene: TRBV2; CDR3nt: TGTGCCAGCAGTGATGAGAGACAGCTCCTGGGACTGTTTTTT; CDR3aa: CASSDERQLLGLFF
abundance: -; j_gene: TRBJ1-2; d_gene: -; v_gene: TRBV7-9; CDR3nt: TGTGCCATTCCGTGGGGGGGGGCCAGCTATGGCTACACCTTC; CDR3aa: CAIPWGGASYGYTF
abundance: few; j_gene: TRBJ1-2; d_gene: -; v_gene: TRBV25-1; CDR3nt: TGTGCCAGCAGCCAGGGGATTCCGCCGTGGGGCTACACCTTC; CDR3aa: CASSQGIPPWGYTF
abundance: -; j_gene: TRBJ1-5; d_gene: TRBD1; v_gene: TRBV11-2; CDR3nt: TGTGCCAGCAGCCCCGGGACAGGGTTAAATAGCAATCAGCCCCAGCATTTT; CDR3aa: CASSPGTGLNSNQPQHF
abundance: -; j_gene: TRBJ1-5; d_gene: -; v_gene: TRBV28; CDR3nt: TGTGCCAGCAGCGGGGTCCAGATCCCCAATCAGCCCCAGCATTTT; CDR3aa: CASSGVQIPNQPQHF
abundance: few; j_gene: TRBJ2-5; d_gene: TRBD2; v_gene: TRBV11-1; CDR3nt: TGTGCCAGCAGCCTCGACACGGGAGGGAGGGAGACCCAGTACTTC; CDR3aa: CASSLDTGGRETQYF
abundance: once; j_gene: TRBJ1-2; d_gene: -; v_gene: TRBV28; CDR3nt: TGTGCCAGCAGTTTTGGAGGGTATGGCTACACCTTC; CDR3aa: CASSFGGYGYTF
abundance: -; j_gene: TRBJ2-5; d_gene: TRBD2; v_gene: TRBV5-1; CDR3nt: TGCGCCAGCAGCTTAGGGCGGATCCTAGCGGTCGAAGAGACCCAGTACTTC; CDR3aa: CASSLGRILAVEETQYF
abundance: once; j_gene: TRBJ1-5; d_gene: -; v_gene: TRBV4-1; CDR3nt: TGCGCCAGCAGCCAAGTGGGAGCTACTTCCCATCAGCCCCAGCATTTT; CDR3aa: CASSQVGATSHQPQHF
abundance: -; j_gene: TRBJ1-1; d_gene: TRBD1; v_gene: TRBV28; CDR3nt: TGTGCCAGCAGTTTAGGTGGGACAGGGACTGAAGCTTTCTTT; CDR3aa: CASSLGGTGTEAFF
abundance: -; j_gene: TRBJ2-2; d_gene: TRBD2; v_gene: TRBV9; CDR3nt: TGTGCCAGCAGCCTCAACTGGCTAGCGGGGTACACCGGGGAGCTGTTTTTT; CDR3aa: CASSLNWLAGYTGELFF
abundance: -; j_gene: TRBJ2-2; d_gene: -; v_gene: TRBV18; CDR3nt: TGTGCCAGCTCACTGACGAGTCAAACACCGGGACAACTGAACACCGGGGAGCTGTTTTTT; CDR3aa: CASSLTSQTPGQLNTGELFF
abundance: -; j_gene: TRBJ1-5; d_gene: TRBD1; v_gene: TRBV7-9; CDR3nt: TGTGCCAGCAGTATAGGACAGGGCCAGCCCCAGCATTTT; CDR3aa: CASSIGQGQPQHF
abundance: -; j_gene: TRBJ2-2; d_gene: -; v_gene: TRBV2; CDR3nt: TGTGCCAGCAGACGGTCAAGGGGGGGCTACACCGGGGAGCTGTTTTTT; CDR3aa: CASRRSRGGYTGELFF
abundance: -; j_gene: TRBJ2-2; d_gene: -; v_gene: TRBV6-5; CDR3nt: TGTGCCAGCAGTTTGCAGGGAACCTGGAACACCGGGGAGCTGTTTTTT; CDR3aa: CASSLQGTWNTGELFF
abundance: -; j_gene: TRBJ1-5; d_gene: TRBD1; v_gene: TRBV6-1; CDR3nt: TGTGCCAGCAGTGAGGGGACAGGGGGCCAGCCCCAGCATTTT; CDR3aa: CASSEGTGGQPQHF
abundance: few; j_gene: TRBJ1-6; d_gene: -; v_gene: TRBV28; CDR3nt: TGTGCCAGCAGTCGACAGTTCAATAATTCACCCCTCCACTTT; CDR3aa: CASSRQFNNSPLHF
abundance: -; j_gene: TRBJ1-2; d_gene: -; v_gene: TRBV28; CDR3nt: TGTGCCAGCAGTTTAAGTTCGGCAGGCCTAACTAACTATGGCTACACCTTC; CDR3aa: CASSLSSAGLTNYGYTF
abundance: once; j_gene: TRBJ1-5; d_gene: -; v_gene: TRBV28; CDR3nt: TGTGCCAGCAGTTTAAGCGACAGACTCAATCAGCCCCAGCATTTT; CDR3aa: CASSLSDRLNQPQHF
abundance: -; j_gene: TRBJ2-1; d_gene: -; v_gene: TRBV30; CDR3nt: TGTGCCTGGAGTGTCCAGGCGGCGGGGCAGTTCTTC; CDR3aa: CAWSVQAAGQFF
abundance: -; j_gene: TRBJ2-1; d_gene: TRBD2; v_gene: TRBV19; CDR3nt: TGTGCCAGTAGTCGACTAGCGGGGAAAATAAATGAGCAGTTCTTC; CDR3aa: CASSRLAGKINEQFF
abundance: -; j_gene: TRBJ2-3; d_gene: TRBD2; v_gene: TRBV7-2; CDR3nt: TGTGCCAGCAGCTACGGACTAGCGGCAGATACGCAGTATTTT; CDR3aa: CASSYGLAADTQYF
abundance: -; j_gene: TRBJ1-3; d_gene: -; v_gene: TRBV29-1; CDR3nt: TGCAGCGTTGAGCGGCAGCTCTCTGGAAACACCATATATTTT; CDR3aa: CSVERQLSGNTIYF
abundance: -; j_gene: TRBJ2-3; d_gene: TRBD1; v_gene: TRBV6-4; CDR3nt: TGTGCCAGCAAGAAACAGGGGGCGGCAGATACGCAGTATTTT; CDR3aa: CASKKQGAADTQYF
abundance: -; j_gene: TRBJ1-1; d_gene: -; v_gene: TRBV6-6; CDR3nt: TGTGCCAGCCGCCACGAGACCCGAACAGGGACTGAAGCTTTCTTT; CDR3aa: CASRHETRTGTEAFF
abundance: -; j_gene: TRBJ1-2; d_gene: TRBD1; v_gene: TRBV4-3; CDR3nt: TGCGCCAGCAGCCAATTTTACTCGGGACAGGGGGGCGGCTACACCTTC; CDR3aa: CASSQFYSGQGGGYTF
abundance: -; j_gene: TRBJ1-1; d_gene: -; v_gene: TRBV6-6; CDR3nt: TGTGCCAGCAGAAAACAGGGTATGAACACTGAAGCTTTCTTT; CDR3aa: CASRKQGMNTEAFF
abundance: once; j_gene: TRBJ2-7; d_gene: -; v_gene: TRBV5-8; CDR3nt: TGTGCCAGCAGCTTGAGCAGGTTCTCCTACGAGCAGTACTTC; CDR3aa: CASSLSRFSYEQYF
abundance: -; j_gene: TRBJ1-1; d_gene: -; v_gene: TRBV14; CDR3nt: TGTGCCAGCAGCCATGTCGGGGGAACCTTGAACACTGAAGCTTTCTTT; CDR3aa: CASSHVGGTLNTEAFF
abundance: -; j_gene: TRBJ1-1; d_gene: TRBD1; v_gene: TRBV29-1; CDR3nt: TGCAGCGTTTCCGGGACAGGGATTGCTTTCTTT; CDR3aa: CSVSGTGIAFF
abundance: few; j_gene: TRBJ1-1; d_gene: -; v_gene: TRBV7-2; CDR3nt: TGTGCCAGCAGGAGCGGGATGAACACTGAAGCTTTCTTT; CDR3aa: CASRSGMNTEAFF
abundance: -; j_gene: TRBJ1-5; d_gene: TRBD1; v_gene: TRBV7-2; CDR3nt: TGTGCCAGCAGCCCGTCTTCCGGGACAGGGGGCGGTCAGCCCCAGCATTTT; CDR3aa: CASSPSSGTGGGQPQHF
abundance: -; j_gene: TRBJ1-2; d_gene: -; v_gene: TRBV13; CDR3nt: TGTGCCAGCAGCTTGAGAACAGGTTATGGCTGCACCTTC; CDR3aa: CASSLRTGYGCTF
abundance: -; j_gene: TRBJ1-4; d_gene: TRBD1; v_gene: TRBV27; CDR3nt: TGTGCCAGCAGGGCTACAGGGGTTAATGAAAAACTGTTTTTT; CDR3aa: CASRATGVNEKLFF
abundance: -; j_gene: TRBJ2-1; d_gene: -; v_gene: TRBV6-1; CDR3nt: TGTGCCAGCAGTGAAGCAGACAGGAACAATGAGCAGTTCTTC; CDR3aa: CASSEADRNNEQFF
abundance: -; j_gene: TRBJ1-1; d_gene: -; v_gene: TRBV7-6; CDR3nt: TGTGCCAGCACCCCCCTGGGGCCGCTTGAAGCTTTCTTT; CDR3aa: CASTPLGPLEAFF
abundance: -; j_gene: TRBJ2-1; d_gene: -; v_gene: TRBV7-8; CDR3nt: TGTGCCAGCCTAAGACTCCATAGCTCCTACAATGAGCAGTTCTTC; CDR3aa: CASLRLHSSYNEQFF
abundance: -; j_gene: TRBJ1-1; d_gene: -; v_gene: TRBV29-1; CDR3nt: TGCAGCGTTGCCACAGGGTATCTCCGGCAAGCTTTCTTT; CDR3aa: CSVATGYLRQAFF
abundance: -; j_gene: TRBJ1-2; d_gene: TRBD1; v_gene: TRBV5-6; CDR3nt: TGTGCCAGCAGCTTGGTAGGACAGGGGTATGGCTACACCTTC; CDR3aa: CASSLVGQGYGYTF
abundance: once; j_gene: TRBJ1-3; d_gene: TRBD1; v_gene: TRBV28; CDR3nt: TGTGCCAGCAGTTTAAGGGGGCAACGGGGAAACACCATATATTTT; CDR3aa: CASSLRGQRGNTIYF
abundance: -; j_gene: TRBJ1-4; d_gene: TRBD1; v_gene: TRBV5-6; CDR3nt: TGTGCCAGCAGCTTCTGGGGACAGGGTAATGAAAAACTGTTTTTT; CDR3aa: CASSFWGQGNEKLFF
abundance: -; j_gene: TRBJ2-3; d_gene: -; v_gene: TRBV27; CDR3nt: TGTGCCAGCAGTTTATCGTGGACTCGAAAAGATACGCAGTATTTT; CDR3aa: CASSLSWTRKDTQYF
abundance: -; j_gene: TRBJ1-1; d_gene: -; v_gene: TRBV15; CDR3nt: TGTGCCACCAGCCGATCAAGACAGTTGATGAACACTGAAGCTTTCTTT; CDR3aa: CATSRSRQLMNTEAFF
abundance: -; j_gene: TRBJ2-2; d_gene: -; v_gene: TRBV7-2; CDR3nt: TGTGCCAGCAGCTTGTTTAATAGCCACACCGGGGAGCTGTTTTTT; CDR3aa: CASSLFNSHTGELFF
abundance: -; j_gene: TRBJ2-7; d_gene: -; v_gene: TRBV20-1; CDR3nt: TGCAGTGCTTCCGACATTGGTGGGCAGTACTTC; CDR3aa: CSASDIGGQYF
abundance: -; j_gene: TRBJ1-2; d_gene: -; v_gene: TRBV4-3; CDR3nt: TGCGCCAGCAGCCAAGAGGGCCACTATGGCTACACCTTC; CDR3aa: CASSQEGHYGYTF
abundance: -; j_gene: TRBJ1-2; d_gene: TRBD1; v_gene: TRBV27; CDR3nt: TGTGCCAGCAGAAACCAGGGGACAGGGGGCGCGAGGGTCTATGGCTACACCTTC; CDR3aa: CASRNQGTGGARVYGYTF
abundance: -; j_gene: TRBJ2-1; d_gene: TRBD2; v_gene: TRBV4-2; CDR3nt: TGTGCCAGCAGCGCATCCGGGAGGGGTGGGGTGGATGAGCAGTTCTTC; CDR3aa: CASSASGRGGVDEQFF
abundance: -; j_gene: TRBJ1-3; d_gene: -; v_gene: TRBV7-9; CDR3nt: TGTGCCAGCAGCCCGACAGGCGTCTCTGGAAACACCATATATTTT; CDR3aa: CASSPTGVSGNTIYF
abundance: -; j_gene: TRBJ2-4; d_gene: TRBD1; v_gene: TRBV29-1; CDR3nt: TGCAGCGTTGAACCTGGACAGGGGACCATTCAGTACTTC; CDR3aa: CSVEPGQGTIQYF